The rows below give T cell receptor beta chains drawn from one sample of a study of blood T cell repertoires in COVID-19. Measured with immunoSEQ multiplex PCR; TCRdb has only the in-frame clones, and not every one. The repertoire holds just under 85,000 clones, with about 87% as singletons. The specimen sequenced was peripheral blood. These receptors originate from a man older than 75 with active or convalescent COVID-19. Each CDR3 is given with its conserved first and last residue. D genes are given only for firm matches. Some rows have no size entry. The others give once, few or many, or a class for an expanded clone.

j_gene: TRBJ2-1
abundance: -
d_gene: -
v_gene: TRBV27
CDR3nt: TGTGCCAGCAGGCAACAGGTAGTGCCAAACAATGAGCAGTTCTTC
CDR3aa: CASRQQVVPNNEQFF

j_gene: TRBJ1-5
abundance: -
d_gene: -
v_gene: TRBV18
CDR3nt: TGTGCCAGCTCACCTTCGGGGCAGCCCCAGCATTTT
CDR3aa: CASSPSGQPQHF

j_gene: TRBJ2-1
abundance: -
d_gene: -
v_gene: TRBV11-3
CDR3nt: TGTGCCAGCAGCTCCCCGCGAGGCAGCGTTTCCAGCTCCTACAATGAGCAGTTCTTC
CDR3aa: CASSSPRGSVSSSYNEQFF

j_gene: TRBJ2-1
abundance: -
d_gene: -
v_gene: TRBV19
CDR3nt: TGTGCCAGTAGTAACCGTGGGAGTAGTTATTTGGATGAGCAGTTCTTC
CDR3aa: CASSNRGSSYLDEQFF

j_gene: TRBJ1-4
abundance: -
d_gene: -
v_gene: TRBV7-9
CDR3nt: TGTGCCAGCAGTCCGCTAGGAACTAATGAAAAACTGTTTTTT
CDR3aa: CASSPLGTNEKLFF

j_gene: TRBJ2-5
abundance: -
d_gene: -
v_gene: TRBV21-1
CDR3nt: TGTGCCAGCAGCAATCCTTTGGGGATAGCGTACCAAGAGACCCAGTACTTC
CDR3aa: CASSNPLGIAYQETQYF

j_gene: TRBJ1-2
abundance: once
d_gene: -
v_gene: TRBV7-9
CDR3nt: TGTGCCAGCAGCCCATCGGCTAACTATGGCTACACCTTC
CDR3aa: CASSPSANYGYTF

j_gene: TRBJ1-1
abundance: -
d_gene: TRBD1
v_gene: TRBV27
CDR3nt: TGTGCCAGCAGTTTATCGGTAGGGACAGGGAGGTTGGAAGCTTTCTTT
CDR3aa: CASSLSVGTGRLEAFF

j_gene: TRBJ2-2
abundance: -
d_gene: -
v_gene: TRBV5-1
CDR3nt: TGCGCCAGCAGCTTGGCCCGGGGAAACACCGGGGAGCTGTTTTTT
CDR3aa: CASSLARGNTGELFF

j_gene: TRBJ2-3
abundance: -
d_gene: TRBD2
v_gene: TRBV11-2
CDR3nt: TGTGCCAGCAGCAGACGACTAGCGGACTATATTACAGATACGCAGTATTTT
CDR3aa: CASSRRLADYITDTQYF

j_gene: TRBJ1-4
abundance: -
d_gene: -
v_gene: TRBV24-1
CDR3nt: TGTGCCACCAGTGATTTGCTTCCGGGGAATGAAAAACTGTTTTTT
CDR3aa: CATSDLLPGNEKLFF

j_gene: TRBJ2-3
abundance: few
d_gene: -
v_gene: TRBV7-8
CDR3nt: TGTGCCAGCAGCTCAAGCGGGCGAGATACGCAGTATTTT
CDR3aa: CASSSSGRDTQYF

j_gene: TRBJ2-3
abundance: -
d_gene: TRBD1
v_gene: TRBV6-5
CDR3nt: TGTGCCGGGGGACAGGAACTTAGCACAGATACGCAGTATTTT
CDR3aa: CAGGQELSTDTQYF

j_gene: TRBJ1-4
abundance: -
d_gene: TRBD1
v_gene: TRBV27
CDR3nt: TGTGCCAGCAGTTTAAGTTGGGACAGGGCTGAAAAACTGTTTTTT
CDR3aa: CASSLSWDRAEKLFF

j_gene: TRBJ1-3
abundance: -
d_gene: TRBD1
v_gene: TRBV19
CDR3nt: TGTGCCAGTTCCAGGACAGGGGAATCCGGAAACACCATATATTTT
CDR3aa: CASSRTGESGNTIYF

j_gene: TRBJ1-1
abundance: -
d_gene: -
v_gene: TRBV30
CDR3nt: TGTGCCTGGAGTGTACAGGTGAACACTGAAGCTTTCTTT
CDR3aa: CAWSVQVNTEAFF

j_gene: TRBJ2-3
abundance: -
d_gene: TRBD2
v_gene: TRBV18
CDR3nt: TGTGCCAGCTCACCCGCGACTAGCGGGGGGACAGATACGCAGTATTTT
CDR3aa: CASSPATSGGTDTQYF

j_gene: TRBJ2-1
abundance: -
d_gene: -
v_gene: TRBV6-5
CDR3nt: TGTGCCAGCAGCCTGTCTTCCCGCTCCTACAATGAGCAGTTCTTC
CDR3aa: CASSLSSRSYNEQFF

j_gene: TRBJ1-1
abundance: -
d_gene: TRBD1
v_gene: TRBV20-1
CDR3nt: TGCAGTGCTAGGAGGGACAGGGAAGCTTTCTTT
CDR3aa: CSARRDREAFF

j_gene: TRBJ1-2
abundance: -
d_gene: -
v_gene: TRBV5-1
CDR3nt: TGCGCCAGCAGCCCTCTCGGGGGGAATGGCTACACCTTC
CDR3aa: CASSPLGGNGYTF

j_gene: TRBJ1-2
abundance: -
d_gene: -
v_gene: TRBV12-2
CDR3nt: TGTGCAAGTCGCTTAGCCCAGCGGCTTAACTATGGCTACACCTTC
CDR3aa: CASRLAQRLNYGYTF

j_gene: TRBJ1-1
abundance: -
d_gene: -
v_gene: TRBV7-8
CDR3nt: TGTGCCAGCAGCTTAGTAGGTTGGCAGGGGTCCACCCGAGAAGCTTTCTTT
CDR3aa: CASSLVGWQGSTREAFF

j_gene: TRBJ2-1
abundance: -
d_gene: -
v_gene: TRBV7-2
CDR3nt: TGTGCCAGCAGCTTAGGTTTTTCGCTAGCGAGCCACAATGAGCAGTTCTTC
CDR3aa: CASSLGFSLASHNEQFF

j_gene: TRBJ2-3
abundance: -
d_gene: -
v_gene: TRBV28
CDR3nt: TGTGCCAGCAGTTTAAGCGGGAGCACAGATACGCAGTATTTT
CDR3aa: CASSLSGSTDTQYF

j_gene: TRBJ1-1
abundance: -
d_gene: TRBD1
v_gene: TRBV18
CDR3nt: TGTGCCAGCTCCCAAGTCCCCGGACAGGGGATGAACACTGAAGCTTTCTTT
CDR3aa: CASSQVPGQGMNTEAFF

j_gene: TRBJ1-2
abundance: once
d_gene: TRBD1
v_gene: TRBV7-3
CDR3nt: TGTGCCAGCAGCCCCCAGACAGGGTTCGGTGGCTACACCTTC
CDR3aa: CASSPQTGFGGYTF

j_gene: TRBJ2-1
abundance: once
d_gene: TRBD1
v_gene: TRBV5-1
CDR3nt: TGCGCCAGCAGCTCCCAGGGGGCGAGGAGGAATGAGCAGTTCTTC
CDR3aa: CASSSQGARRNEQFF

j_gene: TRBJ2-5
abundance: -
d_gene: TRBD1
v_gene: TRBV6-1
CDR3nt: TGTGCCAGCAGTGGGAAGGGACAGGGGGTGAGACGCGAGACCCAGTACTTC
CDR3aa: CASSGKGQGVRRETQYF

j_gene: TRBJ1-5
abundance: -
d_gene: -
v_gene: TRBV2
CDR3nt: TGTGCCAGCAGTGAAGCTGGGAACAGGGCAAATCAGCCCCAGCATTTT
CDR3aa: CASSEAGNRANQPQHF

j_gene: TRBJ1-5
abundance: once
d_gene: -
v_gene: TRBV6-1
CDR3nt: TGTGCCAGCAGTGAATTGGGGGCGGGCAATCAGCCCCAGCATTTT
CDR3aa: CASSELGAGNQPQHF

j_gene: TRBJ1-5
abundance: -
d_gene: -
v_gene: TRBV5-1
CDR3nt: TGCGCCAGCAGCAGAGGAAGCAATCAGCCCCAGCATTTT
CDR3aa: CASSRGSNQPQHF

j_gene: TRBJ2-2
abundance: -
d_gene: -
v_gene: TRBV19
CDR3nt: TGTGCCAGTAGGAACAGGGCCACCGGGGAGCTGTTTTTT
CDR3aa: CASRNRATGELFF

j_gene: TRBJ2-3
abundance: -
d_gene: TRBD2
v_gene: TRBV4-2
CDR3nt: TGTGCCAGCAGCTCGCCTAGCGGGGGGGCGTTAACAGATACGCAGTATTTT
CDR3aa: CASSSPSGGALTDTQYF

j_gene: TRBJ2-3
abundance: -
d_gene: -
v_gene: TRBV5-4
CDR3nt: TGTGCCAGCAGAACAGACACAAGCACAGATACGCAGTATTTT
CDR3aa: CASRTDTSTDTQYF

j_gene: TRBJ2-5
abundance: few
d_gene: -
v_gene: TRBV6-5
CDR3nt: TGTGCCAGCAGTAGAGGTCAGGGTCAGACCCAGTACTTC
CDR3aa: CASSRGQGQTQYF

j_gene: TRBJ2-5
abundance: -
d_gene: TRBD1
v_gene: TRBV7-2
CDR3nt: TGTGCCAGCAGCGTACAGGGGGGACGAGAGACCCAGTACTTC
CDR3aa: CASSVQGGRETQYF

j_gene: TRBJ2-5
abundance: -
d_gene: -
v_gene: TRBV6-5
CDR3nt: TGTGCCAGCAGTTACAGGGGGACACCCCAAGAGACCCAGTACTTC
CDR3aa: CASSYRGTPQETQYF

j_gene: TRBJ2-1
abundance: -
d_gene: -
v_gene: TRBV2
CDR3nt: TGTGCCAGCAGTCGGGGACACGGACCCTACAATGAGCAGTTCTTC
CDR3aa: CASSRGHGPYNEQFF

j_gene: TRBJ1-2
abundance: -
d_gene: TRBD1
v_gene: TRBV6-6
CDR3nt: TGTGCCAGCAGTTACGTCCCCCAGGGGGTGAGTGGCTACACCTTC
CDR3aa: CASSYVPQGVSGYTF

j_gene: TRBJ1-2
abundance: -
d_gene: TRBD1
v_gene: TRBV5-4
CDR3nt: TGTGCCAGCAGTCCGGGACAGGGGATCATTGACTATGGCTACACCTTC
CDR3aa: CASSPGQGIIDYGYTF

j_gene: TRBJ2-1
abundance: -
d_gene: TRBD2
v_gene: TRBV5-4
CDR3nt: TGTGCCAGCAGCTTCGGCGTTGCTAGCGGTTCCTACAATGAGCAGTTCTTC
CDR3aa: CASSFGVASGSYNEQFF

j_gene: TRBJ1-2
abundance: -
d_gene: TRBD1
v_gene: TRBV9
CDR3nt: TGTGCCAGCAGCGCTTACTCAGGGGGCGACCTCTATGGCTACACCTTC
CDR3aa: CASSAYSGGDLYGYTF

j_gene: TRBJ1-6
abundance: once
d_gene: -
v_gene: TRBV19
CDR3nt: TGTGCCAGTAGTACGGTGGGGGACTCTAATTCACCCCTCCACTTT
CDR3aa: CASSTVGDSNSPLHF

j_gene: TRBJ2-3
abundance: -
d_gene: TRBD1
v_gene: TRBV19
CDR3nt: TGTGCCAGTAGTTCTTCGACAGGGTCAGATACGCAGTATTTT
CDR3aa: CASSSSTGSDTQYF

j_gene: TRBJ2-1
abundance: -
d_gene: -
v_gene: TRBV25-1
CDR3nt: TGTGCCAGCAGTGATATTTCCTACAATGAGCAGTTCTTC
CDR3aa: CASSDISYNEQFF

j_gene: TRBJ1-2
abundance: -
d_gene: -
v_gene: TRBV19
CDR3nt: TGTGCCAGTAGTTTACGGAAACGGGGGGCTGGCTACACCTTC
CDR3aa: CASSLRKRGAGYTF

j_gene: TRBJ1-1
abundance: -
d_gene: TRBD1
v_gene: TRBV9
CDR3nt: TGTGCCAGCAGCGTAGTGGGGACAGGGGGCACTGAAGCTTTCTTT
CDR3aa: CASSVVGTGGTEAFF

j_gene: TRBJ1-3
abundance: -
d_gene: -
v_gene: TRBV14
CDR3nt: TGTGCCAGCAGCCAAGATTTGCAGGGAAACACCATATATTTT
CDR3aa: CASSQDLQGNTIYF